These 19 T cell receptor beta chains share one sample of origin, sequenced in a study of identical twins. TCRdb called the 5' RACE reads again in MiXCR, with one record for every CDR3 protein. The sample gives 460,000 or so distinct CDR3 sequences, 14% of which show up once; roughly 0.5% is in the top ten. These same data were also listed under a study on yellow fever vaccine responses in identical twins.

Sequencing was carried out using CD4+ T cells sorted from blood. These receptors all come from a woman between 18 and 29 years old in good health.

The gene calls are TRBV7-8 and TRBJ2-3; possible D gene TRBD1, 6 bases. This CDR3 is built from 17 residues. V lost 2 bases and J lost 0, with 15 bases in between. Per germline, CDR1 SGHVS and CDR2 FQNEAQ. CDR3 nucleotides: TGTGCCAGCAGCTTACTTCCGACAGGCGCTAGCACAGATACGCAGTATTTT. Its protein product is CASSLLPTGASTDTQYF.

This clonotype has more than one count but fewer than ten. The chain uses TRBV12-3 or TRBV12-4 and TRBJ1-1; the D is unclear. The CDR3 covers 13 residues. Between the trimmed V and J ends, which lost 2 bases and 2 bases, there was a span of 6 bases. CDR3 sequence (DNA): TGTGCCAGCAGTTTAAGGAGCAACACTGAAGCTTTCTTT. It codes for CASSLRSNTEAFF.

This clonotype came up many times. The J gene is TRBJ2-1, the V gene TRBV5-1, with D unresolved. With 0 bases removed from V and 10 bases from J, the gap between germline ends came to 14 bases. This CDR3 region has 14 residues. Per germline, CDR1 SGHRS and CDR2 YFSETQ. The chain's CDR3 is CASSLDQVEREQFF. The CDR3 coding sequence is TGCGCCAGCAGCTTGGATCAGGTAGAAAGGGAGCAGTTCTTC.

This clonotype was counted a few times. The chain has TRBV5-4 and TRBJ2-5; 8 positions agree with TRBD2. The germline V gene has CDR1 SGHNT and CDR2 YYREEE (reference sequence). The CDR3 is made up of 16 amino acids. V lost 4 bases and J lost 3; bases outside the gene matches: 11. DNA of the CDR3: TGTGCCAGCAGCCCGAACCTGTGGCGGGGGGAAGAGACCCAGTACTTC. Amino acid sequence: CASSPNLWRGEETQYF.

This clonotype was picked up a small number of times. This chain connects TRBV24-1 to TRBJ2-5; weak D call: TRBD1 (5 bases). The CDR3 runs to 15 residues. Germline V CDR1 and CDR2: KGHDR, SFDVKD. V was cut by 3 bases and J by 7 bases, with 17 bases left in between. The CDR3 sequence is CATSDRRQSIGTQYF. The CDR3 nucleotides are TGTGCCACCAGTGATAGGAGACAGAGCATCGGGACCCAGTACTTC.

J is TRBJ2-1 and V is TRBV7-3; TRBD2 is a possible D gene (7 bases). Germline CDR1 is SGHTA and CDR2 is FQGTGA. This CDR3 has 16 amino acids. Trimming removed 5 bases at V and 3 bases at J, with 17 bases between. The CDR3 is CASSPTRGDNYNEQFF. The CDR3 region has the DNA TGTGCCAGCAGCCCGACTCGGGGGGACAACTACAATGAGCAGTTCTTC.

This sequence joins TRBV6-4 and TRBJ2-1; D is uncertain. V lost 0 bases to trimming and J lost 10 bases, with 16 bases between them. Per the germline V gene, CDR1 is MRHNA and CDR2 is SNTAGT. The CDR3 is made up of 15 amino acids. CDR3 coding DNA: TGTGCCAGCAGTGACTCGATACCCCCCCTATCCGAGCAGTTCTTC. This encodes CASSDSIPPLSEQFF.

V gene TRBV19 combines with J gene TRBJ2-5; 7 nucleotides line up with TRBD1. Germline V gives CDR1 LNHDA, CDR2 SQIVND (reference sequence). Trimming took 4 bases from V and 1 from J; bases not matched to a gene: 3. The CDR3 is 14 residues long. The CDR3 DNA reads TGTGCCAGTAGTAGGGACAGATTCCAAGAGACCCAGTACTTC. Its translation is CASSRDRFQETQYF.

The chain recombines TRBV30 with TRBJ1-6; D might be TRBD1 (5 bases). CDR3 size: 16 residues. Looked up from germline, CDR1 is GTSNPN and CDR2 is SVGIG (reference sequence). The V and J ends lost 0 bases and 6 bases respectively, with 15 bases between them. CDR3 nucleotides: TGTGCCTGGAGTGTACTCGGACATCGGATTAATTCACCCCTCCACTTT. Translated, it gives CAWSVLGHRINSPLHF.

The chain is built from TRBV20-1 and TRBJ2-1, with 9 bases aligning to TRBD2. CDR1 and CDR2 from the germline V gene are DFQATT and SNEGSKA (reference sequence). The CDR3 runs 15 residues. With 6 bases clipped from V and 7 bases from J, the junction kept 13 bases outside the gene matches. CDR3 DNA: TGCAGTGCCCGGACGGCGGGAGGGCCGTTTAATGAGCAGTTCTTC. Encoded protein: CSARTAGGPFNEQFF.

The rearrangement links TRBV10-3 to TRBJ2-5; TRBD1 might be the D (8 bases). Germline V gives CDR1 ENHRY, CDR2 SYGVKD. Trimming pared 6 bases from V and 3 bases from J, leaving 11 bases between. There are 13 residues in the CDR3. The CDR3 bases are TGTGCCATCAGACAGGGGGGGGAAGAGACCCAGTACTTC. It specifies CAIRQGGEETQYF.

This clonotype was observed a few times. The J gene is TRBJ2-1, the V gene TRBV10-2; D might be TRBD2 (5 bases). CDR1 and CDR2 from the germline V gene are WSHSY and SAAADI. The CDR3 totals 16 residues. The V gene lost 0 bases and the J gene lost 2 bases, with 11 bases spanning the gap. The CDR3 is CASSESRTPPYNEQFF. DNA of the CDR3: TGCGCCAGCAGTGAGTCGCGGACTCCACCCTACAATGAGCAGTTCTTC.

V and J are TRBV4-1 and TRBJ2-2; possible D gene TRBD1, 5 bases. Germline V lookup: CDR1 MGHRA, CDR2 YSYEKL. V lost 0 bases and J 6 bases, leaving 17 bases between the germline ends. The CDR3 contains 17 residues. The chain's CDR3 is CASSQDSQETLAGELFF. The CDR3 DNA reads TGCGCCAGCAGCCAAGATTCACAGGAGACTTTGGCCGGGGAGCTGTTTTTT.

In nucleotides, the CDR3 is TGTGCCAGCAGCCTACCCTTCGGGGGAGAATCGAGTGAGCAGTTCTTC. Translating gives CASSLPFGGESSEQFF. The rearrangement links TRBV3-1 to TRBJ2-1; TRBD2 might be the D (6 bases). This CDR3 contains 16 residues. Deletions cut 4 bases from V and 9 bases from J, with 22 bases between. CDR1 is LGHDT and CDR2 is YNNKEL in the germline V gene (reference sequence).

The rearrangement joins TRBV18 to TRBJ1-1; 11 bases are shared with TRBD1. Unmatched junction bases numbered 8, after V lost 3 bases and J lost 8 bases. The CDR3 has 15 residues. CDR1 KGHSH and CDR2 LQKENI come from the germline V gene. The CDR3 DNA reads as TGTGCCAGCTCACCCGGAAGGACAGGGGGCTCGGAAGCTTTCTTT. Translated, it gives CASSPGRTGGSEAFF.

This clonotype appeared a few times. The CDR3 is CASSQLESGTDTQYF. Written as DNA, the CDR3 is TGTGCCAGCAGCCAACTAGAGTCCGGCACAGATACGCAGTATTTT. The chain couples TRBV12-3 or TRBV12-4 to TRBJ2-3; possible D gene TRBD2, 5 bases. The CDR3 spans 15 residues. Trimming removed 6 bases at V and 1 base at J, with 14 bases between.

This clonotype was picked up many times. The chain carries TRBV29-1 and TRBJ2-3; TRBD2 might be the D (6 bases). The ends were cut back, 5 bases at V and 4 bases at J, with 13 bases in the middle. Germline assignment: CDR1 SQVTM and CDR2 ANQGSEA. This CDR3 spans 13 amino acids. In DNA form, the CDR3 reads TGCAGCGTTCCATCGGGGAGGCCAGATACGCAGTATTTT. Translation: CSVPSGRPDTQYF.

This clonotype has more than one count but fewer than ten. The chain couples TRBV4-2 to TRBJ2-5, with 10 bases lining up with TRBD2. This CDR3 contains 18 residues. Losses at the gene ends were 0 bases for V and 1 base for J; bases not matched to a gene: 8. Germline CDR1 is LGHNA and CDR2 is YNFKEQ. The CDR3 nucleotides read TGTGCCAGCAGCCAAGAGGGACTAGCGCCAGCCCTCCAAGAGACCCAGTACTTC. As protein: CASSQEGLAPALQETQYF.

V gene TRBV7-2 combines with J gene TRBJ2-7, with D tentatively TRBD2 (6 bases). Trimming shortened V by 5 bases and J by 0 bases, and 14 bases separated the two germline ends. The CDR3 runs 15 residues. CDR1 is SGHTA and CDR2 is FQGNSA in the germline V gene. The DNA for the CDR3 is TGTGCCAGCAGCCTAGAAGCGGGTCCCTCCTACGAGCAGTACTTC. Its translation: CASSLEAGPSYEQYF. Supplemented by reference TRBV7-2 and TRBJ2-7, the full variable domain reads GAGVSQSPSNKVTEKGKDVELRCDPISGHTALYWYRQSLGQGLEFLIYFQGNSAPDKSGLPSDRFSAERTGGSVSTLTIQRTQQEDSAVYLCASSLEAGPSYEQYFGPGTRLTVT.